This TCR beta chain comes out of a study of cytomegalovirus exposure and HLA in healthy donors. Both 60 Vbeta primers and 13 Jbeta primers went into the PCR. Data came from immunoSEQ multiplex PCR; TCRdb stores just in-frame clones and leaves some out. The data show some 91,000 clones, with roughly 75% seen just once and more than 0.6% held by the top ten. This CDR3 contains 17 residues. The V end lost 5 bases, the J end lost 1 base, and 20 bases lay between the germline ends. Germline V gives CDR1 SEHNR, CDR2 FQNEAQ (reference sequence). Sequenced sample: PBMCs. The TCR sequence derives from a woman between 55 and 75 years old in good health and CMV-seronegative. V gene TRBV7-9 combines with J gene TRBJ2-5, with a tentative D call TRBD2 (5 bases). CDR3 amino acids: CASSAAGVLDPQETQYF. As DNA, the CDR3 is TGTGCCAGCAGCGCGGCCGGGGTTCTAGACCCCCAAGAGACCCAGTACTTC. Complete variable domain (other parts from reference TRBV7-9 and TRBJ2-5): DTGVSQNPRHKITKRGQNVTFRCDPISEHNRLYWYRQTLGQGPEFLTYFQNEAQLEKSRLLSDRFSAERPKGSFSTLEIQRTEQGDSAMYLCASSAAGVLDPQETQYFGPGTRLLVL.